The 17 T cell receptor beta chains reported below all come from one sample, sequenced in a study of Ad26.COV2.S vaccination and SARS-CoV-2 variants. Sequencing was performed with immunoSEQ multiplex PCR; in TCRdb, only in-frame clones are kept and a portion is missing. The sample includes about 680,000 clones, more than 80% of them seen just once. Treatment reported: around 19 received Ad26.COV2.S at low or high dose, single or two shots; several received placebo; per-sample allocation not given. Day 63 after the first injection of vaccine or placebo was the sampling time. Sequences were derived from peripheral blood, sampled in a trial of Ad26.COV2.S vaccine versus placebo. Every receptor here comes from a person aged 18-60 years who received the Ad26.COV2.S COVID-19 vaccine or a placebo.

The chain uses TRBV6-5 and TRBJ1-4; 11 positions agree with TRBD1. Trimming removed 6 bases from V and 8 bases from J; junction bases left unmatched: 5. CDR1 is MNHEY, CDR2 SVGAGI, per germline. This CDR3 is built from 14 residues. The CDR3 loop is CASRTGTGGEKLFF. DNA for the CDR3: TGTGCCAGCAGAACCGGGACAGGGGGAGAAAAACTGTTTTTT.

Notes on this clone: Other DNA sequences in this sample translate to the same CDR3. The chain employs TRBV12-3 or TRBV12-4 and TRBJ1-1, with TRBD1 matching over 7 bases. This CDR3 has 13 residues. With 6 bases clipped from V and 4 bases from J, the junction kept 5 bases outside the gene matches. CDR3 DNA sequence: TGTGCCAGCAGCCTAGGGGGCGGCACTGAAGCTTTCTTT. Protein sequence: CASSLGGGTEAFF.

This clone has a single count. This chain uses TRBV6-5 with TRBJ2-2; 7 bases agree with TRBD1. The CDR3 has 13 residues. The V gene end was trimmed by 4 bases and the J gene end by 5 bases; junction bases not matched to a gene: 1. CDR1 and CDR2 from the germline V gene are MNHEY and SVGAGI. The CDR3 nucleotides are TGTGCCAGCAGTTGGGGACAGACCGGGGAGCTGTTTTTT. This translates into CASSWGQTGELFF.

V gene TRBV30 combines with J gene TRBJ2-1; 11 bases fit TRBD1. CDR3 length: 15 residues. The germline V gene encodes CDR1 GTSNPN and CDR2 SVGIG (reference sequence). The V and J ends lost 2 bases and 10 bases, in that order; junction bases with no gene match: 10. CDR3 bases: TGTGCCTGGAGTACCGGGACAGGGGGAAGGAAGGAGCAGTTCTTC. Protein sequence: CAWSTGTGGRKEQFF. The entire variable domain, with the rest obtained from reference TRBV30 and TRBJ2-1, is as follows: SQTIHQWPATLVQPVGSPLSLECTVEGTSNPNLYWYRQAAGRGLQLLFYSVGIGQISSEVPQNLSASRPQDRQFILSSKKLLLSDSGFYLCAWSTGTGGRKEQFFGPGTRLTVL.

The rearrangement uses TRBV5-1 and TRBJ2-7; D is unclear. V dropped 0 bases and J dropped 6 bases, with 19 bases sitting between them. Germline V gene data show CDR1 as SGHRS and CDR2 as YFSETQ. This CDR3 region has 16 residues. The CDR3 spells CASSLGGVSLFSEQYF. The CDR3 nucleotides read TGCGCCAGCAGCTTGGGCGGAGTCTCCTTATTCTCCGAGCAGTACTTC.

V is TRBV3-1 (or the pseudogene TRBV3-2) and J is TRBJ2-2, with a weak D call TRBD2 (6 bases). CDR1 and CDR2 (germline): LGHDT, YNNKEL (reference sequence). This CDR3 has 15 amino acids. Trimming took off 2 bases at V and 3 bases at J, with 10 bases between the two ends. The CDR3, as DNA: TGTGCCAGCAGCCAACGGCCTAGCGACACCGGGGAGCTGTTTTTT. Encoded protein: CASSQRPSDTGELFF.

This clone appeared a few times. The chain uses TRBV19 and TRBJ2-2; tentative D call: TRBD2 (6 bases). The CDR3 length is 14 residues. Germline CDR1 reads LNHDA; CDR2 reads SQIVND (reference sequence). Trimming stripped 5 bases from V and 6 bases from J, with 13 bases between. The CDR3 DNA follows: TGTGCCAGTAGTGTGCCCTGGGGGGCCGGGGAGCTGTTTTTT. Protein sequence: CASSVPWGAGELFF.

This clone was observed a single time. V is TRBV24-1 and J is TRBJ2-7; D unresolved. Germline V gene data show CDR1 as KGHDR and CDR2 as SFDVKD. Trimming removed 6 bases at V and 0 bases at J, with 8 bases between. This CDR3 region has 13 residues. Written as DNA, the CDR3 is TGTGCCACCAGTTTCAAGGGCTCCTACGAGCAGTACTTC. This gives the protein CATSFKGSYEQYF.

In regard to this clone: The same CDR3 also results from other DNA sequences found in this sample. The genes are TRBV7-2 and TRBJ1-5, with TRBD1 matching 7 bases. Germline V lookup: CDR1 SGHTA, CDR2 FQGNSA. This CDR3 has 14 amino acids. Trimming removed 5 bases from V and 7 bases from J; junction bases left unmatched: 8. CDR3 in DNA: TGTGCCAGCAGCCCGCGACAGGGCGGCCAGCCCCAGCATTTT. Residues: CASSPRQGGQPQHF.

The J gene is TRBJ1-5, the V gene TRBV5-1, with a weak D call TRBD1 (5 bases). From germline, CDR1 is SGHRS and CDR2 YFSETQ. Trimming took 4 bases from V and 3 from J, leaving 11 bases between them. The CDR3 totals 14 residues. The CDR3 region has the DNA TGCGCCAGCAGCCCGTCGGGACTCAATCAGCCCCAGCATTTT. Its protein is CASSPSGLNQPQHF.

The V gene is TRBV6-1, the J gene TRBJ1-1; the match to TRBD1 covers 7 bases. This CDR3 is built from 16 residues. Per the germline V gene, CDR1 is MNHNS and CDR2 is SASEGT. V lost 3 bases and J lost 0; bases outside the gene matches: 7. DNA of the CDR3: TGTGCCAGCAGTGATCCCCGGACAGGAATGAACACTGAAGCTTTCTTT. Amino acid sequence: CASSDPRTGMNTEAFF.

This clone was picked up one time. J is TRBJ1-2 and V is TRBV4-3; 12 bases line up with TRBD1. The CDR3 contains 16 residues. The V gene end was trimmed by 4 bases and the J gene end by 3 bases; junction bases not matched to a gene: 6. The germline V gene has CDR1 LGHNA and CDR2 YSLEER. The CDR3 nucleotides are TGCGCCAGCAGCCTTACGGGACAGGGGGCGGACTATGGCTACACCTTC. Its protein is CASSLTGQGADYGYTF.

This clone was seen ten or more times. This chain joins TRBV15 and TRBJ2-1, with D possibly being TRBD1 or TRBD2 (5 bases each). With 0 bases removed from V and 6 bases from J, the gap between germline ends came to 9 bases. The length of the CDR3 is 14 residues. Germline assignment: CDR1 LNHNV and CDR2 YYDKDF (reference sequence). This CDR3 is CATSRDPGPNEQFF. CDR3 coding DNA: TGTGCCACCAGCAGAGATCCGGGGCCCAATGAGCAGTTCTTC.

The chain couples TRBV3-1 (or the pseudogene TRBV3-2) to TRBJ2-3; no reliable D call. The CDR3 runs 15 residues. CDR1 LGHDT and CDR2 YNNKEL come from the germline V gene (reference sequence). V lost 6 bases, J lost 3 bases, and 16 bases lay in between. CDR3 coding DNA: TGTGCCAGCAGAAAAGGTTTCCAGAGTACAGATACGCAGTATTTT. Its translation is CASRKGFQSTDTQYF.

This clone was picked up a small number of times. The J gene is TRBJ1-6, the V gene TRBV9, with 11 bases aligning to TRBD1. The CDR3 is 15 amino acids. V lost 3 bases and J lost 9; bases outside the gene matches: 5. CDR1 and CDR2 (germline): SGDLS, YYNGEE. The DNA of the CDR3 is TGTGCCAGCAGCGCAGCCGGGACAGGGGGTTCACCCCTCCACTTT. This encodes CASSAAGTGGSPLHF.

The V call is TRBV5-1, the J call TRBJ1-5; a weak D match, TRBD1 (6 bases). This CDR3 comprises 15 residues. CDR1 is SGHRS and CDR2 is YFSETQ in the germline V gene. The ends were cut back, 2 bases at V and 0 bases at J, with 9 bases in the middle. The CDR3: CASSFGDNSNQPQHF. DNA of the CDR3: TGCGCCAGCAGCTTCGGGGACAATAGCAATCAGCCCCAGCATTTT.

The chain recombines TRBV2 with TRBJ1-1; D is unclear. This CDR3 is built from 15 residues. Trimming took 2 bases from V and 10 from J, leaving 20 bases between them. CDR1 and CDR2 (germline): SNHLY, FYNNEI. Here the CDR3 reads CASSERGQPTAGAFF. The CDR3 nucleotides are TGTGCCAGCAGTGAAAGAGGGCAGCCAACAGCCGGAGCTTTCTTT.